The T cell receptor beta chain described here comes from a study of shared clonotypes between healthy human individuals. Study information: Donors consisted of two women and a few men between 18 and 49.

The V gene's germline CDR1 is SEHNR and CDR2 FQNEAQ (reference sequence). The CDR3 loop spans 15 amino acids. V shed 5 bases and J shed 3 bases, with 14 bases lying between them. As originally analysed: With immunoSEQ giving junction-only sequences and no quality scores, filtering differed. Profiled with immunoSEQ multiplex PCR; TCRdb holds only in-frame clones, not every one. V and J calls and clone size follow that table, whereas D and trimming were derived from the DNA. The data contain 1,500,000 or so clones, about 96% of them singletons. Sequencing was carried out using naive CD4+ T cells sorted from blood. Indicated subset: CD45RA+ positively selected. The origin of this receptor is a man aged 30 to 39 in good health. The rearrangement joins TRBV7-9 to TRBJ2-1; possible D gene TRBD1, 6 bases. This chain's CDR3 is CASSLDRLYYNEQFF. CDR3 bases: TGTGCCAGCAGCCTTGACAGGCTATACTACAATGAGCAGTTCTTC.